The rows below give T cell receptor beta chains drawn from one sample of a study of T cells in localized non-small cell lung cancer. Some clones are missing from TCRdb's copy, which holds only in-frame ones; the method was immunoSEQ multiplex PCR. The data show about 1,700 clones, 30% to 40% seen once. Sequenced material: normal lung tissue next to the tumor, taken before any cancer treatment. All receptors come from a woman between 40 and 69 years old with stage II lung adenocarcinoma. CDR3s include the opening cysteine and the closing phenylalanine or tryptophan. The D gene is left open where the match is weak. Some rows have no size entry. The others give once, few or many, or a class for an expanded clone.

d_call: -; v_call: TRBV9; j_call: TRBJ1-2; clone_size: -; cdr3_aa: CASSVYGGTNYGYTF; cdr3_nt: TGTGCCAGCAGCGTGTATGGGGGAACCAACTATGGCTACACCTTC
d_call: -; v_call: TRBV28; j_call: TRBJ2-7; clone_size: -; cdr3_aa: CASRPYRQFLDEQYF; cdr3_nt: TGTGCCAGCAGGCCTTATAGGCAGTTTCTCGACGAGCAGTACTTC
d_call: TRBD1; v_call: TRBV6-8; j_call: TRBJ2-2; clone_size: medium-sized; cdr3_aa: CASREDREETGELFF; cdr3_nt: TGTGCCAGCAGAGAGGACAGGGAGGAAACCGGGGAGCTGTTTTTT
d_call: -; v_call: TRBV12-5; j_call: TRBJ1-2; clone_size: -; cdr3_aa: CASGFRGANYGYTF; cdr3_nt: TGTGCTAGTGGTTTCCGGGGGGCGAACTATGGCTACACCTTC
d_call: TRBD1; v_call: TRBV6-8; j_call: TRBJ1-5; clone_size: medium-sized; cdr3_aa: CAISTGDSNQPQHF; cdr3_nt: TGTGCCATCAGCACAGGGGATAGCAATCAGCCCCAGCATTTT
d_call: -; v_call: TRBV18; j_call: TRBJ2-5; clone_size: -; cdr3_aa: CASSPPERETQYF; cdr3_nt: TGTGCCAGCTCACCACCAGAAAGGGAGACCCAGTACTTC
d_call: -; v_call: TRBV18; j_call: TRBJ2-2; clone_size: few; cdr3_aa: CASSPFTDFNTGELFF; cdr3_nt: TGTGCCAGCTCACCATTTACAGATTTTAACACCGGGGAGCTGTTTTTT
d_call: TRBD2; v_call: TRBV12-5; j_call: TRBJ2-3; clone_size: -; cdr3_aa: CASGLGLAGGFTDTQYF; cdr3_nt: TGTGCTAGTGGTTTGGGACTAGCGGGGGGGTTCACAGATACGCAGTATTTT
d_call: -; v_call: TRBV15; j_call: TRBJ2-3; clone_size: -; cdr3_aa: CATSGWLYTDTQYF; cdr3_nt: TGTGCCACCAGCGGGTGGCTATACACAGATACGCAGTATTTT
d_call: TRBD1; v_call: TRBV7-2; j_call: TRBJ1-5; clone_size: medium-sized; cdr3_aa: CASSSGQGQPQHF; cdr3_nt: TGTGCCAGCAGCTCCGGACAGGGCCAGCCCCAGCATTTT
d_call: -; v_call: TRBV2; j_call: TRBJ1-3; clone_size: few; cdr3_aa: CASSEARNTIYF; cdr3_nt: TGTGCCAGCAGTGAAGCGAGAAACACCATATATTTT
d_call: -; v_call: TRBV29-1; j_call: TRBJ1-1; clone_size: -; cdr3_aa: CSVRAGFTEAFF; cdr3_nt: TGCAGCGTTCGCGCCGGGTTTACTGAAGCTTTCTTT
d_call: -; v_call: TRBV6-8; j_call: TRBJ1-4; clone_size: few; cdr3_aa: CASSPSYRATNEKLFF; cdr3_nt: TGTGCCAGCAGTCCATCCTACAGGGCCACTAATGAAAAACTGTTTTTT
d_call: -; v_call: TRBV6-8; j_call: TRBJ1-1; clone_size: -; cdr3_aa: CASSSAPGNTEAFF; cdr3_nt: TGTGCCAGCAGCTCCGCCCCGGGGAACACTGAAGCTTTCTTT
d_call: TRBD2; v_call: TRBV19; j_call: TRBJ2-5; clone_size: once; cdr3_aa: CASISGGSGETQYF; cdr3_nt: TGTGCCAGTATCAGCGGGGGGTCTGGAGAGACCCAGTACTTC
d_call: -; v_call: TRBV4-1; j_call: TRBJ1-1; clone_size: few; cdr3_aa: CASSQEPIKTDKNTEAFF; cdr3_nt: TGCGCCAGCAGCCAAGAACCCATAAAGACAGATAAGAACACTGAAGCTTTCTTT
d_call: -; v_call: TRBV29-1; j_call: TRBJ1-1; clone_size: -; cdr3_aa: CSVVGVGQTEAFF; cdr3_nt: TGCAGCGTTGTAGGGGTAGGACAGACTGAAGCTTTCTTT
d_call: TRBD1; v_call: TRBV28; j_call: TRBJ1-1; clone_size: -; cdr3_aa: CASSQPGQGNTEAFF; cdr3_nt: TGTGCCAGCAGTCAACCGGGACAGGGAAACACTGAAGCTTTCTTT
d_call: -; v_call: TRBV11-3; j_call: TRBJ2-1; clone_size: -; cdr3_aa: CASKGSTTSRNEQFF; cdr3_nt: TGTGCCAGCAAGGGCAGCACTACCTCCCGAAATGAGCAGTTCTTC
d_call: -; v_call: TRBV6-8; j_call: TRBJ1-1; clone_size: large; cdr3_aa: CASRPHLNTEAFF; cdr3_nt: TGTGCCAGCAGGCCACATCTGAACACTGAAGCTTTCTTT
d_call: TRBD2; v_call: TRBV11-3; j_call: TRBJ2-2; clone_size: -; cdr3_aa: CASSNSAGVGGELFF; cdr3_nt: TGTGCCAGCAGCAATTCTGCGGGGGTTGGTGGGGAGCTGTTTTTT
d_call: TRBD2; v_call: TRBV11-3; j_call: TRBJ2-3; clone_size: few; cdr3_aa: CASKGSGGTDTQYF; cdr3_nt: TGTGCCAGCAAAGGGAGCGGGGGCACAGATACGCAGTATTTT
d_call: -; v_call: TRBV11-3; j_call: TRBJ1-1; clone_size: -; cdr3_aa: CASSHSGGTNTEAFF; cdr3_nt: TGTGCCAGCAGCCACTCGGGGGGCACAAACACTGAAGCTTTCTTT
d_call: -; v_call: TRBV6-8; j_call: TRBJ1-5; clone_size: -; cdr3_aa: CASSREWTVNQPQHF; cdr3_nt: TGTGCCAGCAGCCGAGAATGGACAGTTAATCAGCCCCAGCATTTT
d_call: -; v_call: TRBV6-4; j_call: TRBJ2-3; clone_size: -; cdr3_aa: CASSPKGSTDTQYF; cdr3_nt: TGTGCCAGCAGTCCGAAAGGGAGCACAGATACGCAGTATTTT
d_call: -; v_call: TRBV6-8; j_call: TRBJ1-4; clone_size: few; cdr3_aa: CASSVAGWDEKLFF; cdr3_nt: TGTGCCAGCAGCGTGGCAGGGTGGGATGAAAAACTGTTTTTT
d_call: -; v_call: TRBV18; j_call: TRBJ2-2; clone_size: -; cdr3_aa: CASSPMVPGELFF; cdr3_nt: TGTGCCAGCTCACCTATGGTACCCGGGGAGCTGTTTTTT
d_call: TRBD2; v_call: TRBV11-3; j_call: TRBJ2-5; clone_size: few; cdr3_aa: CASSPTRLAGGQETQYF; cdr3_nt: TGTGCCAGCAGCCCCACTCGACTAGCGGGTGGGCAAGAGACCCAGTACTTC
d_call: -; v_call: TRBV18; j_call: TRBJ1-1; clone_size: -; cdr3_aa: CASSPLIQNTEAFF; cdr3_nt: TGTGCCAGCTCACCTCTCATCCAGAACACTGAAGCTTTCTTT
d_call: -; v_call: TRBV28; j_call: TRBJ2-7; clone_size: few; cdr3_aa: CASSFATYEQYF; cdr3_nt: TGTGCCAGCAGTTTCGCCACCTACGAGCAGTACTTC
d_call: -; v_call: TRBV27; j_call: TRBJ2-3; clone_size: -; cdr3_aa: CASSLRRTTDTQYF; cdr3_nt: TGTGCCAGCAGCTTAAGGCGGACCACAGATACGCAGTATTTT
d_call: -; v_call: TRBV30; j_call: TRBJ2-2; clone_size: -; cdr3_aa: CAWSRGEDGELFF; cdr3_nt: TGTGCCTGGAGTCGCGGGGAAGACGGGGAGCTGTTTTTT
d_call: -; v_call: TRBV19; j_call: TRBJ1-1; clone_size: -; cdr3_aa: CASSIRGDWNAEAFF; cdr3_nt: TGTGCCAGTAGTATAAGAGGGGACTGGAATGCTGAAGCTTTCTTT
d_call: -; v_call: TRBV28; j_call: TRBJ2-5; clone_size: -; cdr3_aa: CAILTEGETQYF; cdr3_nt: TGTGCCATACTAACGGAGGGGGAGACCCAGTACTTC
d_call: -; v_call: TRBV6-8; j_call: TRBJ1-4; clone_size: -; cdr3_aa: CASSYSIFREKLFF; cdr3_nt: TGTGCCAGCAGTTACTCGATATTTAGGGAAAAACTGTTTTTT
d_call: TRBD1; v_call: TRBV29-1; j_call: TRBJ2-3; clone_size: -; cdr3_aa: CSVDRDAGDTQYF; cdr3_nt: TGCAGCGTGGACAGGGACGCGGGAGATACGCAGTATTTT
d_call: -; v_call: TRBV9; j_call: TRBJ2-3; clone_size: few; cdr3_aa: CASSVEFSGASTDTQYF; cdr3_nt: TGTGCCAGCAGCGTAGAGTTCAGTGGGGCTAGCACAGATACGCAGTATTTT
d_call: TRBD1; v_call: TRBV11-3; j_call: TRBJ1-1; clone_size: -; cdr3_aa: CASSFGGTGSMNTEAFF; cdr3_nt: TGTGCCAGCAGCTTTGGAGGGACAGGGAGTATGAACACTGAAGCTTTCTTT
d_call: -; v_call: TRBV6-4; j_call: TRBJ2-1; clone_size: few; cdr3_aa: CASSFFNEQFF; cdr3_nt: TGTGCCAGCAGTTTTTTCAATGAGCAGTTCTTC
d_call: -; v_call: TRBV6-8; j_call: TRBJ2-3; clone_size: -; cdr3_aa: CASRRTGRADTQYF; cdr3_nt: TGTGCCAGCAGGCGTACAGGGAGGGCAGATACGCAGTATTTT
d_call: -; v_call: TRBV11-3; j_call: TRBJ2-7; clone_size: -; cdr3_aa: CASSQPIGDRGRSYEQYF; cdr3_nt: TGTGCCAGCAGCCAACCTATTGGGGATCGGGGCCGCTCCTACGAGCAGTACTTC
d_call: -; v_call: TRBV30; j_call: TRBJ1-5; clone_size: few; cdr3_aa: CAWSSPGGPNQPQHF; cdr3_nt: TGTGCCTGGAGCTCCCCCGGGGGGCCGAATCAGCCCCAGCATTTT
d_call: -; v_call: TRBV15; j_call: TRBJ2-1; clone_size: -; cdr3_aa: CATSRPDREGNEQFF; cdr3_nt: TGTGCCACCAGCAGACCTGACAGGGAGGGCAATGAGCAGTTCTTC
d_call: -; v_call: TRBV25-1; j_call: TRBJ2-5; clone_size: once; cdr3_aa: CASSSEGKETQYF; cdr3_nt: TGTGCCAGCAGCTCTGAAGGGAAGGAGACCCAGTACTTC
d_call: -; v_call: TRBV28; j_call: TRBJ2-5; clone_size: -; cdr3_aa: CASSLIIGTGREETQYF; cdr3_nt: TGTGCCAGCAGTTTAATTATAGGCACAGGCAGGGAGGAGACCCAGTACTTC
d_call: -; v_call: TRBV9; j_call: TRBJ1-1; clone_size: few; cdr3_aa: CASSSGMNTEAFF; cdr3_nt: TGTGCCAGCAGTTCAGGAATGAACACTGAAGCTTTCTTT
d_call: -; v_call: TRBV29-1; j_call: TRBJ2-3; clone_size: -; cdr3_aa: CSVATTLTDTQYF; cdr3_nt: TGCAGCGTTGCCACGACCCTGACAGATACGCAGTATTTT
d_call: TRBD1; v_call: TRBV6-8; j_call: TRBJ1-1; clone_size: -; cdr3_aa: CASTLGGQGLMNTEAFF; cdr3_nt: TGTGCCAGCACACTCGGGGGACAGGGCCTCATGAACACTGAAGCTTTCTTT
d_call: -; v_call: TRBV12-5; j_call: TRBJ1-2; clone_size: -; cdr3_aa: CASGLADQGNGYTF; cdr3_nt: TGTGCTAGTGGTTTGGCCGATCAGGGGAATGGCTACACCTTC
d_call: -; v_call: TRBV19; j_call: TRBJ1-1; clone_size: once; cdr3_aa: CASRLIGMNTEAFF; cdr3_nt: TGTGCCAGTAGGCTGATCGGGATGAACACTGAAGCTTTCTTT
d_call: -; v_call: TRBV5-1; j_call: TRBJ1-1; clone_size: -; cdr3_aa: CASSSGQPPFEAFF; cdr3_nt: TGCGCCAGCAGCTCGGGGCAGCCACCTTTTGAAGCTTTCTTT
d_call: TRBD1; v_call: TRBV15; j_call: TRBJ1-4; clone_size: -; cdr3_aa: CATSRLRGTGAEKLFF; cdr3_nt: TGTGCCACCAGCAGACTAAGGGGGACAGGGGCCGAAAAACTGTTTTTT
d_call: -; v_call: TRBV6-8; j_call: TRBJ2-7; clone_size: few; cdr3_aa: CASSVGAAYEQYF; cdr3_nt: TGTGCCAGCAGTGTCGGGGCAGCTTACGAGCAGTACTTC
d_call: TRBD2; v_call: TRBV9; j_call: TRBJ2-5; clone_size: few; cdr3_aa: CASSVTGGLGETQYF; cdr3_nt: TGTGCCAGCAGCGTTACGGGGGGTCTAGGAGAGACCCAGTACTTC
d_call: -; v_call: TRBV6-8; j_call: TRBJ1-1; clone_size: few; cdr3_aa: CASSPGGGTEAFF; cdr3_nt: TGTGCCAGCAGCCCCGGGGGAGGCACTGAAGCTTTCTTT
d_call: -; v_call: TRBV30; j_call: TRBJ2-5; clone_size: -; cdr3_aa: CAWSSSGQEETQYF; cdr3_nt: TGTGCCTGGAGTAGTTCGGGACAAGAAGAGACCCAGTACTTC
d_call: -; v_call: TRBV18; j_call: TRBJ2-7; clone_size: -; cdr3_aa: CASSPPNGVDYEQYF; cdr3_nt: TGTGCCAGCTCACCACCGAACGGAGTTGACTACGAGCAGTACTTC
d_call: TRBD2; v_call: TRBV29-1; j_call: TRBJ2-7; clone_size: -; cdr3_aa: CSIRTSGEAYEQYF; cdr3_nt: TGCAGCATCCGGACTAGCGGGGAAGCCTACGAGCAGTACTTC
d_call: -; v_call: TRBV11-3; j_call: TRBJ1-3; clone_size: -; cdr3_aa: CASSFETGRSGNTIYF; cdr3_nt: TGTGCCAGCAGCTTCGAGACAGGACGCTCTGGAAACACCATATATTTT
d_call: TRBD1; v_call: TRBV18; j_call: TRBJ1-1; clone_size: -; cdr3_aa: CASSLGSTGTTEAFF; cdr3_nt: TGTGCCAGCTCACTAGGGTCGACAGGGACCACTGAAGCTTTCTTT